This T cell receptor (beta chain) was recovered during a study of cytomegalovirus exposure and HLA in healthy donors. Overall study findings and caveats: Most subjects' HLA-A and HLA-B alleles were reportedly predicted from TCR beta sequences.

Per germline, CDR1 SGHDN and CDR2 FVKESK. V was trimmed by 6 bases and J by 13 bases, leaving 13 bases between them. This CDR3 is 11 amino acids long. This clone was seen at least ten times. Its antigen remains unknown. 60 Vbeta and 13 Jbeta primers were used in PCR. Sequencing was performed with immunoSEQ multiplex PCR; in TCRdb, only in-frame clones are kept and a portion is missing. The table shows approximately 88,000 clones, with 75% to 85% occurring only once. The TCR comes from a young man in good health and CMV-seronegative. The chain employs TRBV14 and TRBJ2-1, with no clear D. Input material: PBMCs. CDR3: CASSPRLVQFF. The CDR3 coding sequence is TGTGCCAGCAGTCCCCGACTGGTCCAGTTCTTC.